This T cell receptor (beta chain) was retrieved from a study of blood T cell repertoires in COVID-19 (TCRdb year 2020). Background on the whole study: The collaborator samples originated in the United States, Italy and Spain and spanned the acute and convalescent phases of COVID-19. The prospective study material was composed of cDNA or gDNA derived from T cells, B-cell-depleted T cells, or PBMCs. Deeply sampled blood TCRbeta repertoires from subjects exposed to, actively infected with, or recovered from COVID-19 were included in the dataset. The repertoires were released in a freely available public database intended as a resource for research on the immune response to SARS-CoV-2. The samples were drawn from two sources: the first 160 participants of the ongoing ImmuneRACE study, and about 1,300 subjects contributed by 6 global collaborators. Sample metadata almost always included a de-identified subject ID, COVID-19 status, age in years and sex. Where HLA class I and class II types were available, the types were taken from metadata supplied by the sample provider, not from assay-based typing.

TCRbeta CDR3 regions were amplified from genomic DNA using the immunoSEQ Assay, a bias-controlled multiplex PCR. In the paper's pipeline: The number of nucleated cells in each sample was estimated by amplification of reference gene primers within the assay. Sequence reads were collapsed and filtered to measure the absolute abundance of every unique TCRbeta CDR3 rearrangement. For each sample, productive Simpson clonality was calculated as the square root of Simpson's diversity index across productive rearrangements. The table comes from immuneACCESS by way of TCRdb, which keeps in-frame sequences with V and J called. Part of the clones is missing from these tables; in studies checked, under half for an unresolved V gene and the rest for unknown reasons. Clonal size and the V and J genes are those of that table, whereas D and trimming came from the DNA. Across this sample there are over 250,000 clones, with roughly 88% seen only once. Approximately 10% of the sample is held by the ten biggest clonotypes.

The V and J ends are trimmed by 8 bases and 2 bases, leaving 7 bases between them. From the cysteine through the phenylalanine, the CDR3 covers 11 amino acids. Here the CDR3 DNA is all that survives: 33 bases in frame from base 1. Based on the germline V gene, the CDR1 and CDR2 sequences are SNHLY and FYNNEI. Of note for this clone: Its specific antigen is unknown. There are no base qualities to consult, and no much larger clone falls within one base.

Collaborating institutions collected whole blood in K2EDTA tubes following their own protocols. For TCRbeta analysis, collaborators shipped samples as frozen whole blood, isolated PBMCs, or DNA extracted from either of those sample types. Results and caveats for the whole study, not just this receptor: Clinical and demographic metadata were provided uncurated, with the amount varying by source and participant.

The sequencing input was peripheral blood. This clonotype was sampled from a woman in her 70s with acute or convalescent COVID-19. In this chain, TRBV2 is recombined with TRBJ2-7; too little of a D gene remains to name it. The DNA is as follows: TGTGCCAGCGAGGTAGCCTACGAGCAGTACTTC. Translated, this gives CASEVAYEQYF.